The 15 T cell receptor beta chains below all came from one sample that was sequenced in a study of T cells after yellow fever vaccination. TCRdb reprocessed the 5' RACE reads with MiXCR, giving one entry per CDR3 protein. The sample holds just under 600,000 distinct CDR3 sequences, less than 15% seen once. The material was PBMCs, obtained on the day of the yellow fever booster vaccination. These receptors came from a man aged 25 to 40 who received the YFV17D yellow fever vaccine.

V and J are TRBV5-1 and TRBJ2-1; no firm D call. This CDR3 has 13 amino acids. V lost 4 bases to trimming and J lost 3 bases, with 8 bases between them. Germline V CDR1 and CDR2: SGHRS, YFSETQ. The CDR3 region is CASSGGNYNEQFF. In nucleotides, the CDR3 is TGCGCCAGCAGCGGCGGCAACTACAATGAGCAGTTCTTC.

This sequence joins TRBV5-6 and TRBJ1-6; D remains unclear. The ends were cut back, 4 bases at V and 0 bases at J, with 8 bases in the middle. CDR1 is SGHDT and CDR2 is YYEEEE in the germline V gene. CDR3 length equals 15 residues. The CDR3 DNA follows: TGTGCCAGCAGCCTACGGGGCTCCTATAATTCACCCCTCCACTTT. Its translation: CASSLRGSYNSPLHF.

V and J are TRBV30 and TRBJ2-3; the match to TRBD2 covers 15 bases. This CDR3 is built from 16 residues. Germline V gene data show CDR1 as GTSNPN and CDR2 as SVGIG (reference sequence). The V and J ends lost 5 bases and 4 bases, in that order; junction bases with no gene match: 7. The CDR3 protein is CAWELGLAGGADTQYF. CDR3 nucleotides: TGTGCCTGGGAGCTGGGACTAGCGGGAGGAGCAGATACGCAGTATTTT.

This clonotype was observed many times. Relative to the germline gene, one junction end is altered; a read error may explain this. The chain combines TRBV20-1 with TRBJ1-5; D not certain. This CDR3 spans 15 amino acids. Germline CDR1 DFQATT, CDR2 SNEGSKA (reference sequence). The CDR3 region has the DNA TGCAGTGCTAGAGAGTCCCCAGCCGATTATCACCCCCAGCATTTT. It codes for CSARESPADYHPQHF.

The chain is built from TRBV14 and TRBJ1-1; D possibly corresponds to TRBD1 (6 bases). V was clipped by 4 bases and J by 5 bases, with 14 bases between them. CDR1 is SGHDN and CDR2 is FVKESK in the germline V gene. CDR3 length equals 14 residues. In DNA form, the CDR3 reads TGTGCCAGCAGCCGGGGGCGGTGGAGGACTGAAGCTTTCTTT. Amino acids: CASSRGRWRTEAFF. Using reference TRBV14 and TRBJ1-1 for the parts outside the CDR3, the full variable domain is EAGVTQFPSHSVIEKGQTVTLRCDPISGHDNLYWYRRVMGKEIKFLLHFVKESKQDESGMPNNRFLAERTGGTYSTLKVQPAELEDSGVYFCASSRGRWRTEAFFGQGTRLTVV.

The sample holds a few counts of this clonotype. This CDR3 reads CASSPAGEVQPQHF. The CDR3 DNA reads TGTGCCAGCTCACCTGCAGGGGAGGTTCAGCCCCAGCATTTT. The chain recombines TRBV18 with TRBJ1-5; maybe TRBD1 (6 bases). With 3 bases removed from V and 6 bases from J, the gap between germline ends came to 12 bases. The CDR3 is 14 residues long. CDR1 is KGHSH and CDR2 is LQKENI in the germline V gene.

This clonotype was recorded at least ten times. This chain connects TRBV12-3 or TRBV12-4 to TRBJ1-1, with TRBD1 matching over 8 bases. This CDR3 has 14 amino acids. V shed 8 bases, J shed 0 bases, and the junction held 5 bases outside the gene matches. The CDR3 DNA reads TGTGCCAGCGATCAACAGGGGGTGAACACTGAAGCTTTCTTT. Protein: CASDQQGVNTEAFF.

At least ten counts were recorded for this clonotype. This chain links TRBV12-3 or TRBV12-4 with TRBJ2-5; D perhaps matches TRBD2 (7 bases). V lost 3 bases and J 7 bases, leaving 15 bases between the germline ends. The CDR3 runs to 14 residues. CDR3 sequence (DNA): TGTGCCAGCAGTTTGGGGGGGGCCAGGGGGACCCAGTACTTC. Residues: CASSLGGARGTQYF.

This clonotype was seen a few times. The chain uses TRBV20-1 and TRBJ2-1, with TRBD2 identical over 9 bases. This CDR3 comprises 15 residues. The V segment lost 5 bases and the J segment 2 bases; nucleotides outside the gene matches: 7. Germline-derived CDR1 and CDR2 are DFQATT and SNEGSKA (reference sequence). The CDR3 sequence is CSAGGRLAAYNEQFF. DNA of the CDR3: TGCAGTGCTGGGGGGCGACTAGCGGCCTACAATGAGCAGTTCTTC.

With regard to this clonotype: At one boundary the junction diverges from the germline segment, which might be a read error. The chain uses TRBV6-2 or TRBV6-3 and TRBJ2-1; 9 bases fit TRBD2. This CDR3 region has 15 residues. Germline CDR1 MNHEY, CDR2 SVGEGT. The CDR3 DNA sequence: TGTGCCAGCATTTACTCAGGACTAGCGCTTGGTGAGCAGTTCTTC. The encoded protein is CASIYSGLALGEQFF.

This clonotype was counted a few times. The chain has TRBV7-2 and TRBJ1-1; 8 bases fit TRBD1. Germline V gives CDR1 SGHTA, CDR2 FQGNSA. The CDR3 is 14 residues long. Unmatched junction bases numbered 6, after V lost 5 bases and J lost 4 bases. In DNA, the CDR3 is TGTGCCAGCAGCGGGGACAGGTGGAGCACTGAAGCTTTCTTT. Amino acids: CASSGDRWSTEAFF.

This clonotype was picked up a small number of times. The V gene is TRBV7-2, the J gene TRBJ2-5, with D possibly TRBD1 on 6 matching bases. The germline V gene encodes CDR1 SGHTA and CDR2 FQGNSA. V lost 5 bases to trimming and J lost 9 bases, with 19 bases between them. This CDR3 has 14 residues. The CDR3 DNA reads TGTGCCAGCAGCCCCCCGTGGTTGGGGGCTGCCCAGTACTTC. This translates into CASSPPWLGAAQYF.

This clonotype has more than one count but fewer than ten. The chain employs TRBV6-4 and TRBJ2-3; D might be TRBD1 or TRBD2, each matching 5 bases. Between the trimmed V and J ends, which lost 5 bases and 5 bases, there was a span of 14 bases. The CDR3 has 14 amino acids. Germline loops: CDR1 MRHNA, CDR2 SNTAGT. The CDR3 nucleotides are TGTGCCAGCAGTCGAACCGGGACCCGAGATACGCAGTATTTT. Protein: CASSRTGTRDTQYF.

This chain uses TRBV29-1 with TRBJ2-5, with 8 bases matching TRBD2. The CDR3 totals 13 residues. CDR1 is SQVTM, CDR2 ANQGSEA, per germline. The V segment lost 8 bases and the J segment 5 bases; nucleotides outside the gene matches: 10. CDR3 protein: CSLTGGADETQYF. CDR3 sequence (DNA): TGCAGCCTGACCGGGGGGGCAGATGAGACCCAGTACTTC.

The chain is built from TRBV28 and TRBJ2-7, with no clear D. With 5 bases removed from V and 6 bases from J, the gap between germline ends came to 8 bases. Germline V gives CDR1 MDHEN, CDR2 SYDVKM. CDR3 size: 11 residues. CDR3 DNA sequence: TGTGCCAGCAGTGGTCCCCGCGAGCAGTACTTC. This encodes CASSGPREQYF.